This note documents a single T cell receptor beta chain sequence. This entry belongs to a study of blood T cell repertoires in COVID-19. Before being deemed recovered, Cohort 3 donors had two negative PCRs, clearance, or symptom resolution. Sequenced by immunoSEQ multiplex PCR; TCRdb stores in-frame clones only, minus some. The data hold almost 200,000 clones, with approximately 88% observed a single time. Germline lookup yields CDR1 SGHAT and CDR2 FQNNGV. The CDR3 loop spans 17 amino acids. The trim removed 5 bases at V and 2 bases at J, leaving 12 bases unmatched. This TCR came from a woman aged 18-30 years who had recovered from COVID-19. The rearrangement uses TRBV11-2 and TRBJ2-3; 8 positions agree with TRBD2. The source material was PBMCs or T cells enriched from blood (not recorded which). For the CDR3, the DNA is TGTGCCAGCAGCCCCCGGGTAGCGGGGCCACTCACAGATACGCAGTATTTT. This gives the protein CASSPRVAGPLTDTQYF.